Listed below are T cell receptor beta chains from one sample, sequenced in a study of cytomegalovirus exposure and HLA in healthy donors. Here immunoSEQ multiplex PCR was the method, and the copy in TCRdb shows in-frame clones only, minus some. The sample yields 150,000 to 200,000 clones, 79% seen once. The specimen sequenced was PBMCs. The source is a woman aged 30 to 39 in good health and CMV-seropositive. The CDR3 runs from the conserved cysteine through the conserved F or W. D genes are given only for firm matches. Not all rows give a size; the values are once, few, many and, for expanded clones, a class.

TGTGCCAGCTCACCACCGGCAATTTACGAGCAGTACTTC,CASSPPAIYEQYF,NA,TRBV18,NA,TRBJ2-7
TGTGCCACCAGCAGAGATCTTGAGGGTTCCAGTGGCTACACCTTC,CATSRDLEGSSGYTF,NA,TRBV15,NA,TRBJ1-2
TGTGCCACCAGCCAAGGGGTTGCAGATACGCAGTATTTT,CATSQGVADTQYF,NA,TRBV15,NA,TRBJ2-3
TGCGCCAGCAGCTTGGCTCGCGGATCCGGGACCGGGGAGCTGTTTTTT,CASSLARGSGTGELFF,NA,TRBV5-1,NA,TRBJ2-2
TGCGCCAGCAGCCAAGATCTCCAGGGCTGGTCCTGCGAGCAGTACTTC,CASSQDLQGWSCEQYF,NA,TRBV4-3,NA,TRBJ2-7
TGTGCCAGCAGCATCGGGACTAGCGGGAGCCCTAATGATGAGCAGTTCTTC,CASSIGTSGSPNDEQFF,TRBD2,TRBV7-7,NA,TRBJ2-1
TGTGCCAGCAGTTCCAACACCCGCAAAGCTTTCTTT,CASSSNTRKAFF,NA,TRBV27,NA,TRBJ1-1
TGCGCCAGCAGCACCCGGGCTAGCGGGAGAACAGATACGCAGTATTTT,CASSTRASGRTDTQYF,TRBD2,TRBV5-1,few,TRBJ2-3
TGTGCCAGCTCACCCCAGGGTTCCCAAGAGACCCAGTACTTC,CASSPQGSQETQYF,NA,TRBV18,NA,TRBJ2-5
TGTGCCAGCAGCATAAGGGTCTCGGGGACCGGGGAGCTGTTTTTT,CASSIRVSGTGELFF,NA,TRBV7-9,NA,TRBJ2-2
TGTGCCAGCTCACCACCGGAGGAGGGGGCGCGCACTGAAGCTTTCTTT,CASSPPEEGARTEAFF,TRBD1,TRBV18,NA,TRBJ1-1
TGTGCCATCAGTGGGGGGGAACCCTACGAGCAGTACTTC,CAISGGEPYEQYF,NA,TRBV10-3,NA,TRBJ2-7
TGTGCCAGCAGCCTAAATTCCAATGAGCAGTTCTTC,CASSLNSNEQFF,NA,TRBV9,NA,TRBJ2-1
TGTGCCAGCAGTGACCAGGGGATGACTGAAGCTTTCTTT,CASSDQGMTEAFF,NA,TRBV6-1,NA,TRBJ1-1
TGCGCCAGCAGCCAATGGACAAGGGGAGCGGCGGGGGGTTTCACCGGGGAGCTGTTTTTT,CASSQWTRGAAGGFTGELFF,TRBD2,TRBV4-3,few,TRBJ2-2
TGTGCCAGCAGCTTAGCTGCGGGATCCGTCAATGAGCAGTTCTTC,CASSLAAGSVNEQFF,NA,TRBV7-6,NA,TRBJ2-1
TGTGCCAGCAGCCAGTGGGGGCGCGACCCCGACTATGGCTACACCTTC,CASSQWGRDPDYGYTF,NA,TRBV11-2,few,TRBJ1-2
TGCAGCGTTGGGACAGGATCTGGAAACACCATATATTTT,CSVGTGSGNTIYF,TRBD1,TRBV29-1,NA,TRBJ1-3
TGTGCCAGCAGCCGGGACTACGACTACAATGAGCAGTTCTTC,CASSRDYDYNEQFF,TRBD2,TRBV6-4,NA,TRBJ2-1
TGTGCCAGCAAGCCGGAGGGGACTGAAGCTTTCTTT,CASKPEGTEAFF,NA,TRBV2,NA,TRBJ1-1
TGTGCCAGCAGCGCAACAGGGGGACTAACGCATTTT,CASSATGGLTHF,TRBD1,TRBV6-5,NA,TRBJ1-5
TGTGCCAGCCTCAATGGAGCGGGAGCGGTAGCCTACGAGCAGTACTTC,CASLNGAGAVAYEQYF,TRBD2,TRBV2,few,TRBJ2-7